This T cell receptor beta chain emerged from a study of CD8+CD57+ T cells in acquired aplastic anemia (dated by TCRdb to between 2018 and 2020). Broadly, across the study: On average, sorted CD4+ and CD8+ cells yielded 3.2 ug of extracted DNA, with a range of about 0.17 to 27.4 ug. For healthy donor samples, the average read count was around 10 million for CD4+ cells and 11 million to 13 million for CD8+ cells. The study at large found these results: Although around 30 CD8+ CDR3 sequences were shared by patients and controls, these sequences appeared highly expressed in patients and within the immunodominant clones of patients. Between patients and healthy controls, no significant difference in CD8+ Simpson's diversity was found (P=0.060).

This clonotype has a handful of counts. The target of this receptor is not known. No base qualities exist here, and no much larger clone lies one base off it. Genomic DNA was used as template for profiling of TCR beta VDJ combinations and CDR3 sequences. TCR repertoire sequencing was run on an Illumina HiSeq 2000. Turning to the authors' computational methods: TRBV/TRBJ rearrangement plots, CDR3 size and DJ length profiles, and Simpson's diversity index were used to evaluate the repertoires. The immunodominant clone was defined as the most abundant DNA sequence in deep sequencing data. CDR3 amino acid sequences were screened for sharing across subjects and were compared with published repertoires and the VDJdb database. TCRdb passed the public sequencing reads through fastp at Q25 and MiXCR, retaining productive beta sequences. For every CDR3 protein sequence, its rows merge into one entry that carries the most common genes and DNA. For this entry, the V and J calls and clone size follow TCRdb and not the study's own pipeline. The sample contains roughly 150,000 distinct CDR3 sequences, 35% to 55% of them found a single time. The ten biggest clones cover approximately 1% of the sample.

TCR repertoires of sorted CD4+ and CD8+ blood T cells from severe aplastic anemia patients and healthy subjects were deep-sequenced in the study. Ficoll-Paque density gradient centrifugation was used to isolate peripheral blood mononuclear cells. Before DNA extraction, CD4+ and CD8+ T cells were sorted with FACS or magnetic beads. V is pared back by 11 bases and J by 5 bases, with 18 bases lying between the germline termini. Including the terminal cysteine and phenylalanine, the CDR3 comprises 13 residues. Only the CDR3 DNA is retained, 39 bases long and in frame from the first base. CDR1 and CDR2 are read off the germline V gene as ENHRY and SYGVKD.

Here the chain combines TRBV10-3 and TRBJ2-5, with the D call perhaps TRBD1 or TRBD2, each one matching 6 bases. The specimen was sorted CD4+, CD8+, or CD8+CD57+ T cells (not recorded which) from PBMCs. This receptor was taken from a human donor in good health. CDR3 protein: CACSLGGSETQYF. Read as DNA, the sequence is TGTGCCTGCTCGTTGGGGGGCTCGGAGACCCAGTACTTC.